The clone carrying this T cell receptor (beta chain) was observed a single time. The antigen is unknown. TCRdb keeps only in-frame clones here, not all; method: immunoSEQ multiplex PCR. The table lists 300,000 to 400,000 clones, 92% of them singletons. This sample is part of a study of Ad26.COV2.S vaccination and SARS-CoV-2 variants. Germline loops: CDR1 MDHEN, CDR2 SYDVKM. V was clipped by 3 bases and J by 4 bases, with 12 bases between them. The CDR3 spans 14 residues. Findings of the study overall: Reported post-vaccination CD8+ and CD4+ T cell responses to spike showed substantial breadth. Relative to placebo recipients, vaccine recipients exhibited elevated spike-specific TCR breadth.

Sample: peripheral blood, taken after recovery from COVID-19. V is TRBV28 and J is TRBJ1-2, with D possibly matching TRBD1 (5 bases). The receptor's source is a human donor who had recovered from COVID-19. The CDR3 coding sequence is TGTGCCAGCAGTTTGCCGGGACTCAGCTATGGCTACACCTTC. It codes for CASSLPGLSYGYTF.